The 12 T cell receptor beta chains below all came from one sample that was sequenced in a study of response to subunit inactivated influenza vaccine. TCRdb recomputed calls from the RT-PCR reads with MiXCR, one row per CDR3 protein. This table holds approximately 500,000 distinct CDR3 sequences, over 10% found once. This specimen was PBMCs from blood, taken 45 days after vaccination. These receptors originate from a man in his fifties or sixties who received an inactivated influenza vaccine.

This clonotype was detected a few times. The CDR3 DNA reads as TGTGCCAGCAGCTGGGACAGGAAGCGCTACGAGCAGTACTTC. Amino acid sequence: CASSWDRKRYEQYF. This chain connects TRBV7-9 to TRBJ2-7; 8 bases align to TRBD1. CDR3 length: 14 residues. Germline V gene sequence: CDR1 SEHNR, CDR2 FQNEAQ (reference sequence). J was trimmed by 3 bases and V by 4 bases; bases with no gene match: 5.

This clonotype occurred a few times. This rearrangement joins TRBV4-3 to TRBJ2-3; no definite D call. The germline CDR1 and CDR2 sequences are LGHNA and YSLEER. CDR3 length: 15 residues. V was trimmed by 2 bases and J by 2 bases, leaving 11 bases between them. CDR3 residues: CASSQRARYTDTQYF. The CDR3 region has the DNA TGCGCCAGCAGCCAACGGGCCCGATACACAGATACGCAGTATTTT.

This clonotype was counted between two and nine times. The chain is built from TRBV6-2 or TRBV6-3 and TRBJ2-7; D is unclear. This CDR3 contains 17 residues. The V end lost 0 bases, the J end lost 2 bases, and 17 bases lay between the germline ends. Germline CDR1 MNHEY, CDR2 SVGEGT. For the CDR3, the DNA is TGTGCCAGCAGTTACTCGGTCCCAGGCCACCCCACCTACGAGCAGTACTTC. Protein product: CASSYSVPGHPTYEQYF.

The rearrangement joins TRBV4-1 to TRBJ2-3, with D tentatively TRBD1 or TRBD2 (5 bases each). This CDR3 is 14 amino acids long. V lost 4 bases, J lost 3 bases, and 11 bases lay in between. CDR1 is MGHRA, CDR2 YSYEKL, per germline. CDR3 nucleotide sequence: TGCGCCAGCAGCCCGGGGCAGCCAACAGATACGCAGTATTTT. Amino acid sequence: CASSPGQPTDTQYF.

J is TRBJ1-1 and V is TRBV12-3 or TRBV12-4; D uncertain. This CDR3 contains 13 residues. V gave up 4 bases and J gave up 6 bases, with 12 bases separating them. The CDR3 region has the DNA TGTGCCAGCAGTTCCCCCGACTACTCTGAAGCTTTCTTT. Its protein is CASSSPDYSEAFF.

This chain connects TRBV12-5 to TRBJ2-5; TRBD2 agrees at 14 bases. V lost 5 bases to trimming and J lost 5 bases; unmatched junction nucleotides: 19. CDR1 is LGHNT and CDR2 is FRNRAP in the germline V gene. The CDR3 totals 20 residues. CDR3 protein: CASGTSNGLAGGLGRETQYF. The CDR3 bases are TGTGCTAGTGGTACCTCCAACGGACTAGCGGGGGGATTAGGTCGGGAGACCCAGTACTTC.

The chain is built from TRBV5-1 and TRBJ1-1; weak D call: TRBD1 (5 bases). Trimming shortened V by 0 bases and J by 5 bases, and 11 bases separated the two germline ends. Germline loops: CDR1 SGHRS, CDR2 YFSETQ. The CDR3 is 14 amino acids. CDR3 amino acids: CASSLVEGQTEAFF. CDR3 sequence (DNA): TGCGCCAGCAGCTTGGTGGAGGGGCAAACTGAAGCTTTCTTT.

The rearrangement links TRBV20-1 to TRBJ2-3; 8 nucleotides align to TRBD2. In germline, CDR1 is DFQATT, CDR2 SNEGSKA (reference sequence). Germline trimming cut 3 bases from V and 3 bases from J; bases unmatched to any gene: 11. This CDR3 is 16 amino acids long. The CDR3 region is CSASPLGRERTDTQYF. CDR3 nucleotide sequence: TGCAGTGCTAGTCCCCTCGGGAGGGAGAGGACAGATACGCAGTATTTT.

The chain is built from TRBV7-2 and TRBJ1-6; D unclear. Trimming pared 4 bases from V and 10 bases from J, leaving 17 bases between. This CDR3 contains 15 residues. Germline V gives CDR1 SGHTA, CDR2 FQGNSA. CDR3 region: CASSSGPYKRSPLHF. The CDR3 region has the DNA TGTGCCAGCAGCTCAGGACCCTATAAGAGGTCACCCCTCCACTTT. Filled out from reference TRBV7-2 and TRBJ1-6, the complete variable domain reads GAGVSQSPSNKVTEKGKDVELRCDPISGHTALYWYRQSLGQGLEFLIYFQGNSAPDKSGLPSDRFSAERTGGSVSTLTIQRTQQEDSAVYLCASSSGPYKRSPLHFGNGTRLTVT.

This clonotype was detected only a few times. V and J are TRBV18 and TRBJ1-2; a possible D gene is TRBD1 (5 bases). Germline CDR1 and CDR2: KGHSH and LQKENI. There are 14 residues in the CDR3. The ends were cut back, 0 bases at V and 8 bases at J, with 13 bases in the middle. This CDR3 reads CASSPPTDPAGYTF. The DNA of the CDR3 is TGTGCCAGCTCACCACCGACAGACCCGGCGGGCTACACCTTC.

A few counts support this clonotype. This chain links TRBV18 with TRBJ2-6; the D is unclear. The germline CDR1 and CDR2 sequences are KGHSH and LQKENI. The ends were cut back, 3 bases at V and 6 bases at J, with 3 bases in the middle. The CDR3 totals 12 residues. The DNA for the CDR3 is TGTGCCAGCTCACCCGAGGCCAACGTCCTGACTTTC. Amino acid sequence: CASSPEANVLTF.

This chain links TRBV5-1 with TRBJ2-1; 10 nucleotides match TRBD2. This CDR3 contains 15 residues. Germline values: CDR1 SGHRS, CDR2 YFSETQ. V shed 0 bases, J shed 6 bases, and the junction held 3 bases outside the gene matches. CDR3 loop: CASSLASGSRNEQFF. The CDR3 nucleotides read TGCGCCAGCAGCTTGGCTAGCGGGAGCCGCAATGAGCAGTTCTTC.